A selection of T cell receptor beta chains follows, all from one sample in a study of regulatory T cells in long-lasting Graves disease. TCRdb recomputed calls from the multiplex PCR reads with MiXCR, one row per CDR3 protein. The sample carries 400,000 to 500,000 distinct CDR3 sequences, 22% recorded once. This sample comprised peripheral blood mononuclear cells (PBMCs), obtained when the disease was refractory, from a patient treated with antithyroid drugs. These receptors all come from a female donor with Graves disease. Both conserved end residues are part of each CDR3. Each record gives: D gene, clone size, J gene, V gene, CDR3 protein, CDR3 DNA. The D gene is left open where the match is weak. Size is omitted from some rows. Given values are once, few, many or a class for expanded clones.

-	many	TRBJ2-5	TRBV12-3/TRBV12-4	CASSLMGAGETQYF	TGTGCCAGCAGTTTAATGGGGGCTGGGGAGACCCAGTACTTC
-	-	TRBJ2-7	TRBV20-1	CSAGPLEFDEQYF	TGCAGTGCTGGCCCCCTTGAATTCGACGAGCAGTACTTC
-	many	TRBJ1-2	TRBV28	CASTREHGSLYGYTF	TGTGCCAGCACGAGGGAACACGGAAGCCTCTATGGCTACACCTTC
TRBD2	few	TRBJ2-2	TRBV28	CASSPLAGANTGELFF	TGTGCCAGCAGTCCCCTTGCGGGAGCGAACACCGGGGAGCTGTTTTTT
-	-	TRBJ1-5	TRBV6-1	CASSLEGLGRGQPQHF	TGTGCCAGCTCCCTGGAGGGGTTGGGTAGGGGTCAGCCCCAGCATTTT
-	-	TRBJ2-3	TRBV28	CASSPPSTDTQYF	TGTGCCAGCAGTCCCCCAAGCACAGATACGCAGTATTTT
TRBD1	once	TRBJ2-7	TRBV7-9	CASTRTGNIYEQYF	TGTGCCAGCACCCGGACAGGAAACATCTACGAGCAGTACTTC
-	few	TRBJ2-5	TRBV20-1	CSARSGVWWTQYF	TGCAGTGCTAGATCCGGGGTATGGTGGACCCAGTACTTC
-	-	TRBJ1-1	TRBV10-3	CAISESGEATEAFF	TGTGCCATCAGTGAGTCCGGCGAAGCCACTGAAGCTTTCTTT
-	many	TRBJ1-1	TRBV2	CASSGRLMNTEAFF	TGTGCCAGCAGCGGCAGGTTGATGAACACTGAAGCTTTCTTT
-	many	TRBJ1-1	TRBV12-3/TRBV12-4	CASSFRQFGNPRTLLGDTEAFF	TGTGCCAGCAGTTTTAGGCAGTTCGGGAATCCCAGGACTCTCCTTGGGGACACTGAAGCTTTCTTT
-	few	TRBJ1-1	TRBV5-8	CASSKQVAAGEAFF	TGTGCCAGCAGCAAACAAGTGGCAGCGGGAGAAGCTTTCTTT
TRBD2	few	TRBJ2-3	TRBV11-2	CASSRLAGGTDTQYF	TGTGCCAGCAGCCGACTAGCGGGGGGCACAGATACGCAGTATTTT
-	-	TRBJ2-7	TRBV28	CASRGWGASSYEQYF	TGTGCCAGCAGAGGGTGGGGGGCAAGCTCCTACGAGCAGTACTTC
TRBD1	-	TRBJ1-6	TRBV15	CATSRSDRNNSPLHF	TGTGCCACCAGCAGGTCGGACAGGAATAATTCACCCCTCCACTTT
-	few	TRBJ1-2	TRBV20-1	CSGEEPGGPTNYGYTF	TGCAGTGGAGAAGAACCGGGGGGGCCGACTAACTATGGCTACACCTTC
-	few	TRBJ2-3	TRBV29-1	CSVEAVRGSTDTQYF	TGCAGCGTTGAAGCAGTCCGGGGGAGCACAGATACGCAGTATTTT
-	-	TRBJ1-4	TRBV19	CASSSVGGAEKLFF	TGTGCCAGTAGTTCTGTGGGGGGAGCTGAAAAACTGTTTTTT